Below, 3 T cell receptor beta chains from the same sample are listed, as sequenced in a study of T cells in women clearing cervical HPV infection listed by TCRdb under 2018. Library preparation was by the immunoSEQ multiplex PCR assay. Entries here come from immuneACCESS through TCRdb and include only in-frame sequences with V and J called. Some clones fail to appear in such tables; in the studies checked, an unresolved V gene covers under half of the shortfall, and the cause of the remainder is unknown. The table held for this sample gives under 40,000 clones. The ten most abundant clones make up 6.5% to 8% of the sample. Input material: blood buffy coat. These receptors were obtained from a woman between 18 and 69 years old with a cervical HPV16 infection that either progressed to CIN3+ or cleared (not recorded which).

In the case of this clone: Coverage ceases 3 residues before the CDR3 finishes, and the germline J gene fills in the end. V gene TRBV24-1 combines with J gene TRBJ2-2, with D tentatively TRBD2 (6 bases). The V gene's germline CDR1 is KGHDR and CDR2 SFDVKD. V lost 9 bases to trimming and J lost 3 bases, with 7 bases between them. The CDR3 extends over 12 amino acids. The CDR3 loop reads CATSGDTGELFF. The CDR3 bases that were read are TGTGCCACCTCGGGGGACACCGGGGAG.

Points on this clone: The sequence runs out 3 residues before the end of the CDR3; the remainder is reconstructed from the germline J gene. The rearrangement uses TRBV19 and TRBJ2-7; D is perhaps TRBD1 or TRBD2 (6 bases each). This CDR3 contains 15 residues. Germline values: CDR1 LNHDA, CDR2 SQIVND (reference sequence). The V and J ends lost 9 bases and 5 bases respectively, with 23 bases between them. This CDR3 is CARSWRDRDINEQYF. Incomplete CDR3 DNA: TGTGCCAGGAGTTGGAGGGACCGGGACATCAACGAG.

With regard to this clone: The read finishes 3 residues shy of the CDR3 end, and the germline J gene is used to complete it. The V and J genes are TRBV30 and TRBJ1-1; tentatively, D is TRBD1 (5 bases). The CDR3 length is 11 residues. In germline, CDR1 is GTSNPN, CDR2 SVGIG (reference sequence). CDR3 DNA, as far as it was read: TGTGCCTGGTTCAGGGTGATAGAA. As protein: CAWFRVIE. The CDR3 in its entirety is CAWFRVIEAFF. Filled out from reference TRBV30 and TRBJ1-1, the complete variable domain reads SQTIHQWPATLVQPVGSPLSLECTVEGTSNPNLYWYRQAAGRGLQLLFYSVGIGQISSEVPQNLSASRPQDRQFILSSKKLLLSDSGFYLCAWFRVIEAFFGQGTRLTVV.